The entry below gives a single T cell receptor (beta chain) sequence along with its context. Germline CDR1 MNHEY, CDR2 SVGAGI. Trimming at V came to 6 bases and at J to 8 bases, leaving 3 bases not matched to a gene. This CDR3 region has 13 residues. These data come from a study of T cell responses to AZD1222 COVID-19 vaccine. Here immunoSEQ multiplex PCR was the method, and the copy in TCRdb shows in-frame clones only, minus some. This table holds about 130,000 clones, roughly nine tenths found once. The material was peripheral blood, obtained on day 0 of AZD1222 vaccination. The clonotype was recovered from an adult in good health. The chain carries TRBV6-5 and TRBJ2-4; TRBD1 matches at 11 bases. The CDR3 nucleotides are TGTGCCAGCAGGGGGACAGGGGGTGACATTCAGTACTTC. Translation gives CASRGTGGDIQYF.